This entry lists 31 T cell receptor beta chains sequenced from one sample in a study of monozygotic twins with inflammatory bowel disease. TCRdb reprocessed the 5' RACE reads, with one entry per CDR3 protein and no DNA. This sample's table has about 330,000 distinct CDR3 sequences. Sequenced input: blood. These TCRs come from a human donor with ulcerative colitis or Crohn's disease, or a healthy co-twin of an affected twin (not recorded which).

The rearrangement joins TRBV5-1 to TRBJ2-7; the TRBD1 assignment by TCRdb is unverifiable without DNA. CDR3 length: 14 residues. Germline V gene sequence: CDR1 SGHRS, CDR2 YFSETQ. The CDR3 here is CASSLDDRYYEQYF.

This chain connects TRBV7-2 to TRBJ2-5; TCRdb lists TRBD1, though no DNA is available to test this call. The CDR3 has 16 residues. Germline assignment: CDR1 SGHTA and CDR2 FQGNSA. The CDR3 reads CASSLALGGAAETQYF.

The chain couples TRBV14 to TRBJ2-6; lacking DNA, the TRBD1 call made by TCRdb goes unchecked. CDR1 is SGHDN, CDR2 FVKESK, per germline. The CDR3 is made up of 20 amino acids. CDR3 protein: CASSQRHPGQGASGANVLTF. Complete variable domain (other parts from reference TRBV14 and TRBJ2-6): EAGVTQFPSHSVIEKGQTVTLRCDPISGHDNLYWYRRVMGKEIKFLLHFVKESKQDESGMPNNRFLAERTGGTYSTLKVQPAELEDSGVYFCASSQRHPGQGASGANVLTFGAGSRLTVL.

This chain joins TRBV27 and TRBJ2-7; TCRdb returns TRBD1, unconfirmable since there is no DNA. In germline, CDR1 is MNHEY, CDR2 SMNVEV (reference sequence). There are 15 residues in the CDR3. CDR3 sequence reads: CASSLSRQGPSEQYF.

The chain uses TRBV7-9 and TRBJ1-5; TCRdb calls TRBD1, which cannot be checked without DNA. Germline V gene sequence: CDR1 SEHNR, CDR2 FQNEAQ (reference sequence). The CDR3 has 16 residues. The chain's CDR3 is CASSPGGQGGNQPQHF. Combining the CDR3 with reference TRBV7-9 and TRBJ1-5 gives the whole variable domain DTGVSQNPRHKITKRGQNVTFRCDPISEHNRLYWYRQTLGQGPEFLTYFQNEAQLEKSRLLSDRFSAERPKGSFSTLEIQRTEQGDSAMYLCASSPGGQGGNQPQHFGDGTRLSIL.

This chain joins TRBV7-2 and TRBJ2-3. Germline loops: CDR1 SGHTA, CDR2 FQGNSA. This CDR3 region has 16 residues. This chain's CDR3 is CASSLGFGPSTDTQYF.

The CDR3 protein is CSAREVSGANVLTF. This chain connects TRBV20-1 to TRBJ2-6. The germline V gene has CDR1 DFQATT and CDR2 SNEGSKA (reference sequence). The length of the CDR3 is 14 residues.

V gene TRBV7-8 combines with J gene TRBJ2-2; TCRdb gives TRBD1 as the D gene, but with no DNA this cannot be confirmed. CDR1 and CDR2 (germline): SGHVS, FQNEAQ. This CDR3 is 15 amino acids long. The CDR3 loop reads CASSLGLGGTGELFF.

The CDR3: CASSQVGVRQTQYF. This chain links TRBV12-3 or TRBV12-4 with TRBJ2-5; TCRdb's D call, TRBD1, is unchecked because there is no DNA. The CDR3 covers 14 residues.

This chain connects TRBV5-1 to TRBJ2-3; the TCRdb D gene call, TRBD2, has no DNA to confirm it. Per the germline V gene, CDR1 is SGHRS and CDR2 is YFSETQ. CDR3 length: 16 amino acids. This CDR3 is CASSLPGTSGTDTQYF. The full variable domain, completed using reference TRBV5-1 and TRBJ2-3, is KAGVTQTPRYLIKTRGQQVTLSCSPISGHRSVSWYQQTPGQGLQFLFEYFSETQRNKGNFPGRFSGRQFSNSRSEMNVSTLELGDSALYLCASSLPGTSGTDTQYFGPGTRLTVL.

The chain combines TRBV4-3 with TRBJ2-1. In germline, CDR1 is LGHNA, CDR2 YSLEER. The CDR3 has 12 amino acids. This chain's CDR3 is CASSQMYNEQFF.

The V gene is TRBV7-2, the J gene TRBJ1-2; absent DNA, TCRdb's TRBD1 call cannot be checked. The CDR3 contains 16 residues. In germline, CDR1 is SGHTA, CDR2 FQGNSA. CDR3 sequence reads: CASSLGPPGQGNGYTF. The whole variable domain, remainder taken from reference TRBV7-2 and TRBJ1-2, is GAGVSQSPSNKVTEKGKDVELRCDPISGHTALYWYRQSLGQGLEFLIYFQGNSAPDKSGLPSDRFSAERTGGSVSTLTIQRTQQEDSAVYLCASSLGPPGQGNGYTFGSGTRLTVV.

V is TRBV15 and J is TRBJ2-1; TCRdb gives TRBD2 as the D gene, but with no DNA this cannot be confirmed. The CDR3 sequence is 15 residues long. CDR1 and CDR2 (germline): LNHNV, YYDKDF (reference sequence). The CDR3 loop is CATSGWQGPYNEQFF. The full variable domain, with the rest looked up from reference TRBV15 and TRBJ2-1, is DAMVIQNPRYQVTQFGKPVTLSCSQTLNHNVMYWYQQKSSQAPKLLFHYYDKDFNNEADTPDNFQSRRPNTSFCFLDIRSPGLGDTAMYLCATSGWQGPYNEQFFGPGTRLTVL.

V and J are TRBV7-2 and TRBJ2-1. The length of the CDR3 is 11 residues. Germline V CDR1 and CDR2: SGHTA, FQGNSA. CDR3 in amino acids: CASSPGLEQFF. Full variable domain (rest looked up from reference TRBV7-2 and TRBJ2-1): GAGVSQSPSNKVTEKGKDVELRCDPISGHTALYWYRQSLGQGLEFLIYFQGNSAPDKSGLPSDRFSAERTGGSVSTLTIQRTQQEDSAVYLCASSPGLEQFFGPGTRLTVL.

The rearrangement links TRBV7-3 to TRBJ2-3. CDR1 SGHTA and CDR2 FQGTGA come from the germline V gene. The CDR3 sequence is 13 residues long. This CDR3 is CASSLRGLDTQYF.

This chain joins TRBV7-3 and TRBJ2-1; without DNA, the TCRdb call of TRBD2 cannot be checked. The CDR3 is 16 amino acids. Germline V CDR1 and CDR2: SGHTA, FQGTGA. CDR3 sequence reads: CASSPTSGMGYNEQFF.

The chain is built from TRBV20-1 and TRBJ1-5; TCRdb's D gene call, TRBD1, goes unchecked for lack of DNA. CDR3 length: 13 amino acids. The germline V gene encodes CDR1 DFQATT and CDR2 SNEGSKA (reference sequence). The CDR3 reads CSAVDRGNQPQHF.

CDR3 sequence: CASSRQTGGEETQYF. V and J are TRBV5-1 and TRBJ2-5; TCRdb returns TRBD1, unconfirmable since there is no DNA. This CDR3 has 15 amino acids. Germline lookup yields CDR1 SGHRS and CDR2 YFSETQ.

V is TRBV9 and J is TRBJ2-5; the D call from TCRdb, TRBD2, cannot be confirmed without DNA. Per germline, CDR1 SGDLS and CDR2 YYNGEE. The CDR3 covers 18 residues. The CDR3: CASSGAGGPGTRIETQYF.

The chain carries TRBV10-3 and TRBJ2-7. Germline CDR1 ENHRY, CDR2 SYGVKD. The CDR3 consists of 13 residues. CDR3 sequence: CAISDGGSYEQYF.

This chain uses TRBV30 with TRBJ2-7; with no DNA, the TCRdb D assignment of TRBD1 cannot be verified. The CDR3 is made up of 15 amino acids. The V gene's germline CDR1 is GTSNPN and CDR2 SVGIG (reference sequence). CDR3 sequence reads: CAWSYGTDSSYEQYF.

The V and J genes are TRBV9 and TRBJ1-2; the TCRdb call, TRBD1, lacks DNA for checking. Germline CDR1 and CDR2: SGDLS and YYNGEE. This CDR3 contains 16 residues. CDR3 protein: CASSRNSGTGTYGYTF.

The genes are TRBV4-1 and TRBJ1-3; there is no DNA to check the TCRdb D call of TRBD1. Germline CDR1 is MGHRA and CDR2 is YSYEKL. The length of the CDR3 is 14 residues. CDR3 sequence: CASSQGGVPGTIYF.

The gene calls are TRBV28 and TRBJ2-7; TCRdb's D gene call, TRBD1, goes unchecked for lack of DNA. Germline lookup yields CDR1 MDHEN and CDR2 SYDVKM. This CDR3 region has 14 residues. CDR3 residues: CASSIAGHSYEQYF.

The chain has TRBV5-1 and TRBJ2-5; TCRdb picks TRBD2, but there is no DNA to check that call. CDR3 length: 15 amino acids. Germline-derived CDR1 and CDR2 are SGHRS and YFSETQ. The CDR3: CASSLGGGDGETQYF.

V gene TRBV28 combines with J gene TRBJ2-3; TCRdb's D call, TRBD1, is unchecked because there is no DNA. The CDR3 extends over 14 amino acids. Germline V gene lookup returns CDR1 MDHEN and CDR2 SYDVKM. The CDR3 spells CASSSPTGTDTQYF.

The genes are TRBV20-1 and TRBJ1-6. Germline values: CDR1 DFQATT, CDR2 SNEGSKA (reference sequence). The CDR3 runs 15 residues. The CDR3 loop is CSALDPGLQNSPLHF.

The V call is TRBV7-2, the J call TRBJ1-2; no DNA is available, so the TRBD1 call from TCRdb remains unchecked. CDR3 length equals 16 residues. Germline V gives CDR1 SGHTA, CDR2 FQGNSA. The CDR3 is CASSLFLPGGSYGYTF.

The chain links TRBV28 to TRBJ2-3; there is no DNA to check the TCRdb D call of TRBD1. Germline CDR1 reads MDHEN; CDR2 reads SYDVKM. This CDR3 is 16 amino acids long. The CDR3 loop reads CASSPTGPYGTDTQYF.

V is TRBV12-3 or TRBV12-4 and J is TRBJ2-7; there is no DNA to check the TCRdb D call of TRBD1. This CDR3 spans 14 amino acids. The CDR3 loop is CASRKQGESYEQYF.

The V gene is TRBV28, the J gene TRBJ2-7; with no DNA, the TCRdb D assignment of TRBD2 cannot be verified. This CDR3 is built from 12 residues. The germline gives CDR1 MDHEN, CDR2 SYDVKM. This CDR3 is CASREGRSEQYF.